This entry features one T cell receptor (beta chain) sequence. The participants were between 18 and 89 years old and came from some 23 US areas. Membership in each cohort depended on participant-reported clinical history. The sample is drawn from a study of blood T cell repertoires in COVID-19. For the study at large: Sample material is recorded as cDNA or gDNA derived from T cells, B-cell-depleted T cells, or PBMCs.

Measured with immunoSEQ multiplex PCR; TCRdb has only the in-frame clones, and not every one. Of around 300,000 clones listed, 75% to 90% are singletons. This CDR3 is 15 amino acids long. V was pared by 2 bases and J by 7 bases, with 9 bases of the junction left unmatched. Germline V CDR1 and CDR2: SGHDT, YYEEEE. The chain joins TRBV5-6 to TRBJ1-5; 7 positions agree with TRBD1. The sequenced material came from PBMCs or T cells enriched from blood (not recorded which). The origin of this receptor is a man aged 25-45 years who had recovered from COVID-19. The CDR3, as DNA: TGTGCCAGCAGCTTCGGAAGGGGGCCATGGCAGCCCCAGCATTTT. Its translation: CASSFGRGPWQPQHF.